The present entry profiles one TCR beta chain with its context. Sequencing of TCR beta covered CD8+ and CD4+ T cells obtained from blood. Healthy donors acted as controls, with matching for age and sex. Purification of the CD8+ and CD4+ T cells relied on negative isolation, and TEMRA cells underwent FACS enrichment. It was with random hexamers that roughly 0.45 to 1 ug RNA was reverse transcribed. The amplification used immunoSEQ multiplex PCR on TCR beta CDR3; it spanned 54 Vbeta and 13 Jbeta. A single record per CDR3 protein comes from TCRdb applying MiXCR to the immunoSEQ multiplex PCR reads. The table lists 50,000 or so distinct CDR3 sequences, 80% to 95% of them singletons. This specimen belongs to a study of CD8 T cells in Susac syndrome. The germline V gene encodes CDR1 MNHNS and CDR2 SASEGT. Trimming left V 4 bases short and J 8 bases short, with 11 bases between. The CDR3 sequence is 12 residues long.

The chain uses TRBV6-1 and TRBJ1-1; tentatively, D is TRBD1 (5 bases). This receptor was taken from a human donor in good health. Sequenced sample: CD8+ T cells from PBMCs. The CDR3: CASSGWGKEAFF. The CDR3, as DNA: TGTGCCAGCAGTGGGTGGGGGAAGGAAGCTTTCTTT.